One and the same sample provided the 5 T cell receptor beta chains below, sequenced in a study of blood T cell repertoires in COVID-19. Clones were sequenced by immunoSEQ multiplex PCR, and TCRdb holds only the in-frame ones, with some missing. Among some 270,000 clones listed, around nine tenths were seen once. The source material was PBMCs or T cells enriched from blood (not recorded which). These receptors all come from a woman in her thirties or forties who had been exposed to COVID-19.

The rearrangement joins TRBV27 to TRBJ2-5; TRBD1 might be the D (7 bases). Germline values: CDR1 MNHEY, CDR2 SMNVEV (reference sequence). Deletions cut 5 bases from V and 1 base from J, with 17 bases between. This CDR3 has 16 amino acids. The CDR3 DNA is TGTGCCAGCAGTCCAACGCAGGGGGGAGGCCAAGAGACCCAGTACTTC. As protein: CASSPTQGGGQETQYF.

This rearrangement joins TRBV9 to TRBJ1-2; D uncertain. The germline CDR1 and CDR2 sequences are SGDLS and YYNGEE. Trimming removed 0 bases from V and 7 bases from J, with 7 bases in between. CDR3 length: 12 amino acids. The CDR3 protein is CASSVGAAGYTF. The CDR3 nucleotides are TGTGCCAGCAGCGTAGGCGCTGCTGGCTACACCTTC.

The chain is built from TRBV7-9 and TRBJ1-1; D remains unclear. V lost 1 base, J lost 5 bases, and 11 bases lay in between. CDR3 length: 14 residues. Per the germline V gene, CDR1 is SEHNR and CDR2 is FQNEAQ (reference sequence). The CDR3 DNA reads TGTGCCAGCAGCTTAGGTTCAGCGGTAACTGAAGCTTTCTTT. Protein: CASSLGSAVTEAFF.

This clone was seen a single time. The chain carries TRBV18 and TRBJ2-5, with 9 bases that match TRBD1. CDR1 is KGHSH, CDR2 LQKENI, per germline. The CDR3 is 14 residues long. J gave up 5 bases and V 6 bases, and 7 bases lay outside the gene matches. CDR3 coding DNA: TGTGCCAGCTCCCAACAGGGGGCAGGGGAGACCCAGTACTTC. Amino acid sequence: CASSQQGAGETQYF.

The V call is TRBV6-2 or TRBV6-3, the J call TRBJ1-5, with unresolved D. CDR3 length: 11 residues. Germline lookup yields CDR1 MNHEY and CDR2 SVGEGT. V was shortened by 6 bases and J by 9 bases, with 9 bases between the two germline ends. The CDR3 sequence: CASSLGGPQHF. CDR3 DNA: TGTGCCAGCAGCCTGGGAGGGCCCCAGCATTTT.